The entry below gives a single T cell receptor (beta chain) sequence along with its context. The method was immunoSEQ multiplex PCR; TCRdb's version includes in-frame clones alone and lacks a portion of them. Of 150,000 to 200,000 clones in the sample, roughly 80% were seen once. The sample belongs to a study of blood T cell repertoires in COVID-19. Study members were between roughly 18 and 89 years old and lived in 24 US regions. The origin of this receptor is a woman between 50 and 59 years old who had recovered from COVID-19. The sample taken for sequencing was PBMCs or T cells enriched from blood (not recorded which).

CDR3 in amino acids: CASSPQTGAGNEQYF. The CDR3 bases are TGTGCCAGCTCACCTCAGACAGGGGCGGGCAACGAGCAGTACTTC. The chain recombines TRBV18 with TRBJ2-7, with 8 bases fitting TRBD1. The V gene's germline CDR1 is KGHSH and CDR2 LQKENI. This CDR3 is 15 amino acids long. V shed 3 bases and J 5 bases; nucleotides not matched to a gene: 9.